The rows below give T cell receptor beta chains drawn from one sample of a study of blood T cells in healthy people across ages. TCRdb analysed the 5' RACE reads with MiXCR anew, one entry per CDR3 protein. The table includes some 1.7 million distinct CDR3 sequences, about 30% detected once. Sequencing was performed on blood. These receptors were taken from a woman in her 30s in good health. Both conserved end residues are part of each CDR3. Fields, in order: J gene, clone size, D gene, V gene, CDR3 protein, CDR3 DNA. A D gene is named only where the DNA matches it firmly. The size field is filled for only some rows; it gives once, few, many or a size class.

>TRBJ2-6|.|TRBD1|TRBV20-1
CSASNRGEAGANVMTF
TGCAGTGCAAGCAACAGGGGGGAGGCTGGGGCCAACGTCATGACTTTC
>TRBJ2-1|.|TRBD2|TRBV27
CASSLAGDWGEQFF
TGTGCCAGCAGTTTAGCGGGAGATTGGGGTGAGCAGTTCTTC
>TRBJ2-2|.|TRBD1|TRBV29-1
CSVRQGTGELFF
TGCAGCGTGCGACAGGGGACCGGGGAGCTGTTTTTT
>TRBJ2-7|.|.|TRBV18
CASSQRTETYEQYF
TGTGCCAGCTCACAGAGGACGGAGACCTACGAGCAGTACTTC
>TRBJ1-1|.|.|TRBV4-1
CASSQPGELNTEAFF
TGCGCCAGCAGCCAACCCGGAGAGCTGAACACTGAAGCTTTCTTT
>TRBJ2-6|many|.|TRBV10-3
CAISESGSGANVLTF
TGTGCCATCAGTGAGTCAGGGTCCGGGGCCAACGTCCTGACTTTC
>TRBJ1-6|many|.|TRBV5-1
CASSLGLGLEAPDPAENSPLHF
TGCGCCAGCAGCTTGGGCCTGGGCCTTGAAGCGCCGGACCCCGCGGAGAATTCACCCCTCCACTTT
>TRBJ1-2|few|.|TRBV29-1
CSVESQSYGYTF
TGCAGCGTTGAAAGTCAGTCTTATGGCTACACCTTC
>TRBJ1-2|.|.|TRBV20-1
CSAREGASGYTF
TGCAGTGCTAGAGAGGGGGCGAGCGGCTACACCTTC
>TRBJ2-3|.|.|TRBV9
CASSVGHHTDTQYF
TGTGCCAGCAGCGTAGGGCACCACACAGATACGCAGTATTTT
>TRBJ2-5|.|TRBD1|TRBV6-6
CASSPRDRVETQYF
TGTGCCAGCAGTCCACGGGACAGGGTAGAGACCCAGTACTTC
>TRBJ2-7|.|.|TRBV3-1
CASTARERTYEQYF
TGTGCCAGCACCGCCCGGGAGAGAACCTACGAGCAGTACTTC